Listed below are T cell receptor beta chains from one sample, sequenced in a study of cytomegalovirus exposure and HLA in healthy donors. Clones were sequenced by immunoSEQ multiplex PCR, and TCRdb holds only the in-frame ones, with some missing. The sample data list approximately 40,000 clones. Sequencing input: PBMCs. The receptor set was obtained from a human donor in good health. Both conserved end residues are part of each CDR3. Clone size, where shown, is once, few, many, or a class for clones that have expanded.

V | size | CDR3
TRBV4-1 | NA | CASSFPGQGEDTQYF
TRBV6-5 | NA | CASSRDRGLDEQYF
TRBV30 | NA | CAWRGQGSTGELFF
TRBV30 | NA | CAAEGESHQPQHF
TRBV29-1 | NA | CSSLRGLTEAFF
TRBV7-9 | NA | CASSLGQVTEAFF
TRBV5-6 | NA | CASSVGQQETQYF
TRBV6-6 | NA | CASNSLQTGTEAFF
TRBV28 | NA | CASKGRSYQPQHF
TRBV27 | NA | CASSSISSASSTDTQYF
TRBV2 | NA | CASSATENNYGYTF
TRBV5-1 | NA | CASSPGQNRKNIQYF
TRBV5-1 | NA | CASSFHWDRRNSPLHF
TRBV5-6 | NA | CASSLIGTGDTGELFF
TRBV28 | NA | CASRSSYEQYF
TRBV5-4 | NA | CASSLGGGNEKLFF
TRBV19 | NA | CASRLGQGSNGYTF
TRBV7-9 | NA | CASSRVTGDTGELFF
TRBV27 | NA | CASSLTGGYSNQPQHF
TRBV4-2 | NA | CASSQDRQGARGLFF
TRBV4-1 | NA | CASSRGQVSYNEQFF
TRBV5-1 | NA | CASSLMGGRLRNYGYTF
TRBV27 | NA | CASRGDRPEAFF
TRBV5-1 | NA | CASSLDPGRDTEAFF
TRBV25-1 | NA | CASSAMTGNNSPLHF
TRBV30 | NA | CAWSRGQADTQYF
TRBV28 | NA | CASSGERLDEQYF
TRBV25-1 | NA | CASSEYRGTGTSVEGYTF
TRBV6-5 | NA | CASSRTVQETQYF
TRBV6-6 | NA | CASSYFASSGNTIYF
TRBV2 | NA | CASSASLHSAGELFF
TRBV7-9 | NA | CASSLVGGGLAYEQYF
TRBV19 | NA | CATRLAGVDTQYF
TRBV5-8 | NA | CASSPGLVTGELFF
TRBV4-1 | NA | CASSQVDLVSDNEQFF
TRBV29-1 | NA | CSVEWRDYGYTF
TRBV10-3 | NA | CATKVGRMNTEAFF
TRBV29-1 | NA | CSVEDTGEDEKLFF
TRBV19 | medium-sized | CASSILAGEGEQFF
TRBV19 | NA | CASSMRGGTYNEQFF
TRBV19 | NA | CASSIRGNSPLHF
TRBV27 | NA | CASRPTETYEQYF
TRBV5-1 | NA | CASSQGRTGGTDTQYF
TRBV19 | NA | CASSTLRGLYEQYF
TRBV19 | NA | CASSINRVTEAFF
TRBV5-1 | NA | CASSLDGRDYGYTF
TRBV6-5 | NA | CASSLDRDEQPQHF
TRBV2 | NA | CASSEVVSTDTQYF
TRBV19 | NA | CASSIAGSGANVLTF
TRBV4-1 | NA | CASSQDFGGVTGYTF
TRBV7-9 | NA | CASSFGGRVDTEAFF
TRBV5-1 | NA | CASSREVDQPQHF
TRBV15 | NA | CATSRGWGANTGELFF
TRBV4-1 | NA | CASSQAFRQGADYGYTF
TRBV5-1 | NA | CASSLDSGTDTEAFF